The clone carrying this T cell receptor (beta chain) was seen ten or more times. From germline, CDR1 is DFQATT and CDR2 SNEGSKA (reference sequence). The CDR3 is 12 residues long. V lost 3 bases, J lost 5 bases, and 10 bases lay in between. This specimen comes from a study of T-cell reconstitution after alpha-beta-depleted transplantation in children. Unique molecular identifiers were used to barcode this TCRbeta library. MiXCR, applied by TCRdb to the PCR reads, yields one record per CDR3 protein. Of a few hundred thousand distinct CDR3 sequences listed, approximately 13% were seen once; the top ten hold about 5%.

The chain employs TRBV20-1 and TRBJ2-5; D gene unclear. This sequence was found in a human donor who donated a stem cell graft to a child with combined immunodeficiency. This specimen consisted of PBMCs from the stem cell graft donor, obtained from the stem cell graft. The CDR3 sequence: CSASFLGETQYF. The CDR3 nucleotides are TGCAGTGCTAGTTTCTTGGGGGAGACCCAGTACTTC.